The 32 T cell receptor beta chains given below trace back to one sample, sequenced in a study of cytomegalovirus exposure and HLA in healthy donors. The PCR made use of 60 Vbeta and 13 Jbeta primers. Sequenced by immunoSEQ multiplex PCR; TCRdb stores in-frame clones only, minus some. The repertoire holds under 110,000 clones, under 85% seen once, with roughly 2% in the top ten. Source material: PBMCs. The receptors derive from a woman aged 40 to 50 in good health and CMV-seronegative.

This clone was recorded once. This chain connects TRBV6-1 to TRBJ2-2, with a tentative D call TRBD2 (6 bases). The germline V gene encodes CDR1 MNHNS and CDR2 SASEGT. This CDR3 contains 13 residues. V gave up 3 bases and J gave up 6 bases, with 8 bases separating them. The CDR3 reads CASSERGAGELFF. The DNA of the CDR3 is TGTGCCAGCAGTGAGCGGGGCGCCGGGGAGCTGTTTTTT.

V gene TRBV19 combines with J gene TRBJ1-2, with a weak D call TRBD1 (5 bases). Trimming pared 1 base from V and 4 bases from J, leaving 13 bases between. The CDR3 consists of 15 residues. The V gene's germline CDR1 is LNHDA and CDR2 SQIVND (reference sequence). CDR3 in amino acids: CASSIGLGTFYGYTF. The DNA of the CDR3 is TGTGCCAGTAGTATAGGTCTGGGGACTTTCTATGGCTACACCTTC. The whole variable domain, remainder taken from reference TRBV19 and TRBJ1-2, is DGGITQSPKYLFRKEGQNVTLSCEQNLNHDAMYWYRQDPGQGLRLIYYSQIVNDFQKGDIAEGYSVSREKKESFPLTVTSAQKNPTAFYLCASSIGLGTFYGYTFGSGTRLTVV.

CDR3: CAIHLAPLGYTF. The CDR3 DNA is TGTGCCATCCATTTGGCCCCTTTGGGCTACACCTTC. The chain recombines TRBV6-1 with TRBJ1-2, with D hard to call. Germline V gene lookup returns CDR1 MNHNS and CDR2 SASEGT. The length of the CDR3 is 12 residues. Trimming shortened V by 10 bases and J by 8 bases, and 17 bases separated the two germline ends.

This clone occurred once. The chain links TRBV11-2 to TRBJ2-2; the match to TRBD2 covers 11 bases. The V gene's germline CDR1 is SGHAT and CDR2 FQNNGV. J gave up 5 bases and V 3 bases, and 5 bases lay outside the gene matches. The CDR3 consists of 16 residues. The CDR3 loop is CASSFGLAGRTGELFF. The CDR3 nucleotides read TGTGCCAGCAGCTTCGGACTAGCGGGCCGTACCGGGGAGCTGTTTTTT.

The CDR3 DNA sequence: TGCGCCAGCAGCCAAGGGAGGGTGTCCTATAATTCACCCCTCCACTTT. Amino acid sequence: CASSQGRVSYNSPLHF. J is TRBJ1-6 and V is TRBV4-1; no firm D call. This CDR3 is built from 16 residues. V was pared by 1 base and J by 1 base, with 8 bases between. CDR1 is MGHRA and CDR2 is YSYEKL in the germline V gene.

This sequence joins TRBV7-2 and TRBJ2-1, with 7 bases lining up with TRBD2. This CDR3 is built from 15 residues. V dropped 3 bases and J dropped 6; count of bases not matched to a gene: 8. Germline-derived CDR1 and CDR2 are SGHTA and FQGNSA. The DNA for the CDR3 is TGTGCCAGCAGCTTCTCCCCCGGGGGGAGCAATGAGCAGTTCTTC. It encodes CASSFSPGGSNEQFF.

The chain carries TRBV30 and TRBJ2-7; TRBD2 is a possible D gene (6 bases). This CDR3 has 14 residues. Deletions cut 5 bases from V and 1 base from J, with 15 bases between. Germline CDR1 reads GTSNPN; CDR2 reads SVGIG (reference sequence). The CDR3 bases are TGTGCCTGGTCCTTTGCAGGGAGGTCCTACGAGCAGTACTTC. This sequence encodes CAWSFAGRSYEQYF.

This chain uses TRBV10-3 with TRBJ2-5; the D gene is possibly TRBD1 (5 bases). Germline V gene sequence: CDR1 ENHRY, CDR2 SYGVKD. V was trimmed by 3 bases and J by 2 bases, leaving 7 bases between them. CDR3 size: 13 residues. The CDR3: CAISDDRQETQYF. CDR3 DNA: TGTGCCATCAGTGACGACAGACAAGAGACCCAGTACTTC.

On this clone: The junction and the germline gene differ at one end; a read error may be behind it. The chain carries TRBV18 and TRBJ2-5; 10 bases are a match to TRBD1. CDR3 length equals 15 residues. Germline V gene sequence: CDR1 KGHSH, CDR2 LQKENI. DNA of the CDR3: TGTGCCAGCTCACACGGGACAGGGGACCAAGAGACCCGGTACTTC. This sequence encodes CASSHGTGDQETRYF. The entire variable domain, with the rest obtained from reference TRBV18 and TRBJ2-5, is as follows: NAGVMQNPRHLVRRRGQEARLRCSPMKGHSHVYWYRQLPEEGLKFMVYLQKENIIDESGMPKERFSAEFPKEGPSILRIQQVVRGDSAAYFCASSHGTGDQETRYFGPGTRLLVL.

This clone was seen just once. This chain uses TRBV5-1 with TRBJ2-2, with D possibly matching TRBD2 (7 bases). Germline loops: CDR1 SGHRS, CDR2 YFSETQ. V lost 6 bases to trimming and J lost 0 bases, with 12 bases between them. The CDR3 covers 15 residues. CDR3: CASTLGGANTGELFF. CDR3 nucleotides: TGCGCCAGCACTCTAGGGGGGGCGAACACCGGGGAGCTGTTTTTT.

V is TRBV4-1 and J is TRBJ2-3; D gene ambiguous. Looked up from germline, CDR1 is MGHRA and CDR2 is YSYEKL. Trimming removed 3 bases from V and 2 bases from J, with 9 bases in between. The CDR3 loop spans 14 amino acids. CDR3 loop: CASSHGGPTDTQYF. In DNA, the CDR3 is TGCGCCAGCAGCCACGGTGGGCCCACAGATACGCAGTATTTT.

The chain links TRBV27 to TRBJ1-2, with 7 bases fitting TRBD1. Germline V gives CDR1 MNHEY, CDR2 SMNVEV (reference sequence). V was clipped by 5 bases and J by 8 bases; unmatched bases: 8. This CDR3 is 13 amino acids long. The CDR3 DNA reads TGTGCCAGCAGTCCGCGACAGGGTCGGGGCTACACCTTC. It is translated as CASSPRQGRGYTF.

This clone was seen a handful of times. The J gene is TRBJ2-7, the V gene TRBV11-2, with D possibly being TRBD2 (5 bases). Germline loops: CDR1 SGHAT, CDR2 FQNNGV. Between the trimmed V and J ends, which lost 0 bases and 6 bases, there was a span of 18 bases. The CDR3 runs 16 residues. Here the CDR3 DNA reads TGTGCCAGCAGCTTAGATTCGGTCGGGCTAGCAGGCGAGCAGTACTTC. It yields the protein CASSLDSVGLAGEQYF.

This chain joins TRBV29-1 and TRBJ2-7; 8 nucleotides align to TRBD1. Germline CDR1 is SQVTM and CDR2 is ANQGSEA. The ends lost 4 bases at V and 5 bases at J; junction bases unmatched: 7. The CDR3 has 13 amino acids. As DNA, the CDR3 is TGCAGCGTTGTCCCGACAGGGGTGCACGAGCAGTACTTC. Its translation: CSVVPTGVHEQYF.

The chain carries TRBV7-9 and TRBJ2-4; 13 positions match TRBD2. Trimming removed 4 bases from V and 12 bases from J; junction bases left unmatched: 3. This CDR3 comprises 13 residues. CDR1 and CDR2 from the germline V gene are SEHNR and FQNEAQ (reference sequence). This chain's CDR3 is CASSYGTSGTQYF. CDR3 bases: TGTGCCAGCAGCTACGGGACTAGCGGGACTCAGTACTTC.

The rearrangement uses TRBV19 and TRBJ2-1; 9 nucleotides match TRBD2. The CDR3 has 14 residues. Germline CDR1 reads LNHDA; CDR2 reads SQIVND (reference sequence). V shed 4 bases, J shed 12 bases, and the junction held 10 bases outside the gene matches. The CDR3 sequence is CASSTAGGFCWQFF. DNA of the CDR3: TGTGCCAGTAGTACAGCGGGAGGCTTTTGCTGGCAGTTCTTC.

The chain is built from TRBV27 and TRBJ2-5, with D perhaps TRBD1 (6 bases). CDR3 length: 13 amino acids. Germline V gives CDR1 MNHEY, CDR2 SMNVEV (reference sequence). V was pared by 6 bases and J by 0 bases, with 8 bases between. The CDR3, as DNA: TGTGCCAGCAGACGGGACAACCAAGAGACCCAGTACTTC. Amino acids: CASRRDNQETQYF.

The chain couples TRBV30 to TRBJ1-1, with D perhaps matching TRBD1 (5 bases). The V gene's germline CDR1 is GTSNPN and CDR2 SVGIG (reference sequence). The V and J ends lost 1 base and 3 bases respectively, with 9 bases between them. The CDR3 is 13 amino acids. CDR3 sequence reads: CAWSAGHHTEAFF. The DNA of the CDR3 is TGTGCCTGGAGTGCCGGACATCACACTGAAGCTTTCTTT.

The CDR3 DNA reads as TGCAGCGTTGAAAGGACAGGGCAGGGGGAGACCCAGTACTTC. This gives the protein CSVERTGQGETQYF. The rearrangement joins TRBV29-1 to TRBJ2-5, with 8 positions matching TRBD1. This CDR3 has 14 amino acids. V trimming: 2 bases; J trimming: 5 bases; junction bases outside the gene matches: 7. CDR1 SQVTM and CDR2 ANQGSEA come from the germline V gene. Using reference TRBV29-1 and TRBJ2-5 for the parts outside the CDR3, the full variable domain is SAVISQKPSRDICQRGTSLTIQCQVDSQVTMMFWYRQQPGQSLTLIATANQGSEATYESGFVIDKFPISRPNLTFSTLTVSNMSPEDSSIYLCSVERTGQGETQYFGPGTRLLVL.

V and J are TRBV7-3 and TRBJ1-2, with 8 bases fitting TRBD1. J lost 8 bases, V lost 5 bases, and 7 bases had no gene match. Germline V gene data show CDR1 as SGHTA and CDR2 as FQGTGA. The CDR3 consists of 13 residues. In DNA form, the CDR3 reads TGTGCCAGCAGCCTGACAGGGGTTAACGGCTACACCTTC. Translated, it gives CASSLTGVNGYTF. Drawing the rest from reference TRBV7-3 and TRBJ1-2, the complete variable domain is GAGVSQTPSNKVTEKGKYVELRCDPISGHTALYWYRQSLGQGPEFLIYFQGTGAADDSGLPNDRFFAVRPEGSVSTLKIQRTERGDSAVYLCASSLTGVNGYTFGSGTRLTVV.

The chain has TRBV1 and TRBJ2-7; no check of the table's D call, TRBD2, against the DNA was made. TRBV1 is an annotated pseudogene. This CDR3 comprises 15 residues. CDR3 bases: TGCACCAGCAGCCAAGGACTAGCGGGGAGCTACGAGCAGTACTTC. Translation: CTSSQGLAGSYEQYF.

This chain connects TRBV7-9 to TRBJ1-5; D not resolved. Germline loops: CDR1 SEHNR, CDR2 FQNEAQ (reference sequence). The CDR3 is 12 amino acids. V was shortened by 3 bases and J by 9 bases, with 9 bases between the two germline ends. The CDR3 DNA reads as TGTGCCAGCAGCTTCCCAGGTCTGCCCCAGCATTTT. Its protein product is CASSFPGLPQHF.

The CDR3 nucleotides read TGTGCCAGCAGCTTTCATGGCACAGATACGCAGTATTTT. It yields the protein CASSFHGTDTQYF. The chain links TRBV11-3 to TRBJ2-3, with D uncertain. This CDR3 comprises 13 residues. Germline lookup yields CDR1 SGHNT and CDR2 YENEEA. V dropped 3 bases and J dropped 1 base, with 5 bases sitting between them.

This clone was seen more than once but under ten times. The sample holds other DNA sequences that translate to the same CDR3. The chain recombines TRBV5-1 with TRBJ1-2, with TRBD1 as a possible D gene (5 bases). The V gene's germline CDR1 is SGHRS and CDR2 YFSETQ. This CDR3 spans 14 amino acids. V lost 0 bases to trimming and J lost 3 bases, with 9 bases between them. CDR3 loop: CASSLGQTHYGYTF. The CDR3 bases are TGCGCCAGCAGCTTGGGACAGACCCACTATGGCTACACCTTC.

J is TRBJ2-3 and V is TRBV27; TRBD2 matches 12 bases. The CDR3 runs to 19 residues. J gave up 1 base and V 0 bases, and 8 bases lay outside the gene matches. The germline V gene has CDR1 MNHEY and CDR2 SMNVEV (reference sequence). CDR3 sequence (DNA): TGTGCCAGCAGTTTATCGACTAGCGGGGGCTGGGCGGGCACAGATACGCAGTATTTT. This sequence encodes CASSLSTSGGWAGTDTQYF.

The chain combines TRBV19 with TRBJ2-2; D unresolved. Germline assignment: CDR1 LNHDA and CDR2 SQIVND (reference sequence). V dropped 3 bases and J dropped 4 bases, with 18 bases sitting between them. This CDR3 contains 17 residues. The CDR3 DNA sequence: TGTGCCAGTAGTATTCCGTTGGCAGGCCTTACCACCGGGGAGCTGTTTTTT. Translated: CASSIPLAGLTTGELFF. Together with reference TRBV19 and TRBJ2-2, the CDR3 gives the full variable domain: DGGITQSPKYLFRKEGQNVTLSCEQNLNHDAMYWYRQDPGQGLRLIYYSQIVNDFQKGDIAEGYSVSREKKESFPLTVTSAQKNPTAFYLCASSIPLAGLTTGELFFGEGSRLTVL.

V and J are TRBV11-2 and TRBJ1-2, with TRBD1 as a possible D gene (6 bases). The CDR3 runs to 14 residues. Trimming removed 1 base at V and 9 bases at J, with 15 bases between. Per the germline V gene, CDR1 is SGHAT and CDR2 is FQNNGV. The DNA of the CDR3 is TGTGCCAGCAGCTTAGGACAGGCCTTGGGGAGCTACACCTTC. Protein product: CASSLGQALGSYTF.

The CDR3 DNA follows: TGCGCCAGCAGCTTGGAAGGGGACTTAGATACGCAGTATTTT. Protein product: CASSLEGDLDTQYF. V is TRBV5-1 and J is TRBJ2-3; possible D gene TRBD2, 6 bases. V was clipped by 0 bases and J by 5 bases, with 10 bases between them. The germline V gene has CDR1 SGHRS and CDR2 YFSETQ. The CDR3 runs to 14 residues.

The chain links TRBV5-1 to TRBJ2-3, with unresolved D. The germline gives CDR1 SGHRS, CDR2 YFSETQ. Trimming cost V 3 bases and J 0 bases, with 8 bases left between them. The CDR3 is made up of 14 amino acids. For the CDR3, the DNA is TGCGCCAGCAGCTCCGAGGTTAGCACAGATACGCAGTATTTT. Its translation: CASSSEVSTDTQYF. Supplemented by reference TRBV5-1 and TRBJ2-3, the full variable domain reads KAGVTQTPRYLIKTRGQQVTLSCSPISGHRSVSWYQQTPGQGLQFLFEYFSETQRNKGNFPGRFSGRQFSNSRSEMNVSTLELGDSALYLCASSSEVSTDTQYFGPGTRLTVL.

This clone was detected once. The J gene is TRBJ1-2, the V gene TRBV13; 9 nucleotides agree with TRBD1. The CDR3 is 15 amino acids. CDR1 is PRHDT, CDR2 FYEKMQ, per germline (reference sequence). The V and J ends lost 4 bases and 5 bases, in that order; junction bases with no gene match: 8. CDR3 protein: CASSSRDRVGYGYTF. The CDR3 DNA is TGTGCCAGCAGCTCCCGGGACAGGGTTGGGTATGGCTACACCTTC.

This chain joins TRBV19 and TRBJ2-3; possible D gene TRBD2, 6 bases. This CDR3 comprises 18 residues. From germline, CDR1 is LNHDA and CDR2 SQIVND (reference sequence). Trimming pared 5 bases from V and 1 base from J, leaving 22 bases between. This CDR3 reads CASSARSASSARTDTQYF. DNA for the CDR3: TGTGCCAGTAGTGCCCGATCGGCGTCTAGCGCCCGCACAGATACGCAGTATTTT.

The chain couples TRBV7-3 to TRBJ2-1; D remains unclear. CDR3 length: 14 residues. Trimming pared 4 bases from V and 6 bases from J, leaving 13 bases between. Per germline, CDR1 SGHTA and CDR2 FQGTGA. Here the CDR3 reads CASSSTHSGNEQFF. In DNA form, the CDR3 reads TGTGCCAGCAGCTCCACCCATTCCGGCAATGAGCAGTTCTTC. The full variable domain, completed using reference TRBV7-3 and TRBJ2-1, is GAGVSQTPSNKVTEKGKYVELRCDPISGHTALYWYRQSLGQGPEFLIYFQGTGAADDSGLPNDRFFAVRPEGSVSTLKIQRTERGDSAVYLCASSSTHSGNEQFFGPGTRLTVL.